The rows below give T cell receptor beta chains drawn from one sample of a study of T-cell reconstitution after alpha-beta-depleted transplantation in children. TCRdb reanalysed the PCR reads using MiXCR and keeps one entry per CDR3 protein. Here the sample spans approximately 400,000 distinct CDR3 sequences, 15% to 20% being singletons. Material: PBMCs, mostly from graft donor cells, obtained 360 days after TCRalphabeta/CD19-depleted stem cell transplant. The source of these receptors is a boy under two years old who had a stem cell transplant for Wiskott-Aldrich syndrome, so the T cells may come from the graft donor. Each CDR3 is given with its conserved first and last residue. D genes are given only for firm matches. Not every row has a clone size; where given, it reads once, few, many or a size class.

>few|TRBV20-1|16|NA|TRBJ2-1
TGCAGTGCTAGACAGGCGGGCGCAGGCTCCTACAATGAGCAGTTCTTC
CSARQAGAGSYNEQFF
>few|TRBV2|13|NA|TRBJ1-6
TGTGCCACGAGAGGCAGGGAGAACTCACCCCTCCACTTT
CATRGRENSPLHF
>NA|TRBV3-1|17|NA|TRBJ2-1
TGTGCCAGCAGCCAAGGAAGCCCAGGGACCATTTACAATGAGCAGTTCTTC
CASSQGSPGTIYNEQFF
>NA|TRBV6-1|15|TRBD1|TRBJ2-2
TGTGCCAGCAGACAGGGGACGAACTCGCGGGGGGAGCTGTTTTTT
CASRQGTNSRGELFF
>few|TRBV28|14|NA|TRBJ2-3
TGTGCCAGCAGCCCCGTCCCCTTCACAGATACGCAGTATTTT
CASSPVPFTDTQYF
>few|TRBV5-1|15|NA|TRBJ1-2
TGCGCCAGCAGCTATACAGCGACGAGGCGGGGAAAGTACACCTTC
CASSYTATRRGKYTF
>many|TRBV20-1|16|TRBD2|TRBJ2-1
TGCAGTGCTAGAGGTTTAGCGGGAGAAAGGTACAATGAGCAGTTCTTC
CSARGLAGERYNEQFF
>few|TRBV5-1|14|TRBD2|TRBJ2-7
TGCGCCAGCAGCACTACGGGAGGGCCGAGGGAGCAGTACTTC
CASSTTGGPREQYF
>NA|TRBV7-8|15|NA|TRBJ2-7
TGTGCCAGCAGCTCCCTGACAGTTTTAGTCGACGAGCAGTACTTC
CASSSLTVLVDEQYF
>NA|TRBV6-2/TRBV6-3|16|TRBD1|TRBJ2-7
TGTGCCAGCAACAACCCTCTGGGACAGGGGGCCTACGAGCAGTACTTC
CASNNPLGQGAYEQYF
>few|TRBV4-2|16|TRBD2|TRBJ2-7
TGTGCCAGCAGCCAATCTTTAGCGGGGGGCTCCTACGAGCAGTACTTC
CASSQSLAGGSYEQYF
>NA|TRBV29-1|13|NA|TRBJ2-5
TGCAGCGTCCTCCCCCCACTTATGGGGACCCAGTACTTC
CSVLPPLMGTQYF
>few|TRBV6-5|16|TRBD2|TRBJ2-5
TGTGCCAGCAGTTCCCTAAGCGGGGGGGCCGGAGAGACCCAGTACTTC
CASSSLSGGAGETQYF
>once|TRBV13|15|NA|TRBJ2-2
TGTGCCAGCAGCCGGGGGTCCAAAACCACCGGGGAGCTGTTTTTT
CASSRGSKTTGELFF
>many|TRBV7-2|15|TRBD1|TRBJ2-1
TGTGCCAGCAGCTTAGTGGGACAGGGAGACAATGAGCAGTTCTTC
CASSLVGQGDNEQFF
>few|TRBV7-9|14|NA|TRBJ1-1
TGTGCCAGCAGCTTAGCCCTGGCGAACACTGAAGCTTTCTTT
CASSLALANTEAFF
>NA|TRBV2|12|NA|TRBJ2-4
TGTGCCAGCTTGGCGTGGGGAAACATTCAGTACTTC
CASLAWGNIQYF
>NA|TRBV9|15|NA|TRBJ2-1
TGTGCCAGCAGCGTAGAGGCGGAGCGGCGAATTGAGCAGTTCTTC
CASSVEAERRIEQFF
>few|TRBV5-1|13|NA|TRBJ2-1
TGCGCCAGCAGCTTGTTCCTAGCTTACGAGCAGTTCTTC
CASSLFLAYEQFF
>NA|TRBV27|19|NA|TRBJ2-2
TGTGCCAGCAGTTTAGATTACCTCGGACCCGATGAGAACACCGGGGAGCTGTTTTTT
CASSLDYLGPDENTGELFF
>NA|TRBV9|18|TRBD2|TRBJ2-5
TGTGCCAGCAGCGTAGCTACTCCGACTAGCGGGTTACAAGAGACCCAGTACTTC
CASSVATPTSGLQETQYF
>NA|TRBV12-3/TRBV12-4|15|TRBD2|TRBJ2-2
TGTGCCAGCACCCCCGGCGGGAGAGTCTCCGGGGAGCTGTTTTTT
CASTPGGRVSGELFF
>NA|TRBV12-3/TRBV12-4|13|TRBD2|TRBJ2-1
TGTGCCAGTGGACTAGGTCCGCGACGAGAGCAGTTCTTC
CASGLGPRREQFF
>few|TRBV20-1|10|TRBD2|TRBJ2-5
TGCGGACTAGGCGTAGAGACCCAGTACTTC
CGLGVETQYF
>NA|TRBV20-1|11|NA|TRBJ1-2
TGCAGTGCTAGGGACGCCTATGGCTACACCTTC
CSARDAYGYTF
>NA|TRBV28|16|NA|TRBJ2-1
TGTGCCAGCAGTTTCCCCGGGGCGGGGCCGTACAATGAGCAGTTCTTC
CASSFPGAGPYNEQFF
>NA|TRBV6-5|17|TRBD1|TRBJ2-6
TGTGCCAGCAGTTACGGGACAGGGAAGCGTGGGGCCAACGTCCTGACTTTC
CASSYGTGKRGANVLTF
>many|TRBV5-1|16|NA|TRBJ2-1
TGCGCCAGCAGCTTGGCCCAAACGTCTTCCTACAATGAGCAGTTCTTC
CASSLAQTSSYNEQFF
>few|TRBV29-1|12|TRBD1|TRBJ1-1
TGCAGCGTGTCTGACAGGGGAACTGAAGCTTTCTTT
CSVSDRGTEAFF
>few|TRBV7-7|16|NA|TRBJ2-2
TGTGCCAGCAGCTTAGCTTGGAAGGGATCGGACGGGGAGCTGTTTTTT
CASSLAWKGSDGELFF
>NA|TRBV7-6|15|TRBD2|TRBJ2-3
TGTGCCAGCAGCCCCCGACTAGCGGGGATCTATACGCAGTATTTT
CASSPRLAGIYTQYF
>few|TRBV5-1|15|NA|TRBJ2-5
TGCGCCAGCAGCTTGGTTGGCAGGACACAAGAGACCCAGTACTTC
CASSLVGRTQETQYF
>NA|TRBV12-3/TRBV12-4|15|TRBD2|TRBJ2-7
TGTGCCAGCACCTGGGGGAGGGCCGCCTCCTACGAGCAGTACTTC
CASTWGRAASYEQYF
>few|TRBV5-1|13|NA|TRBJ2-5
TGCGCCAGCAGCCATGGCGGGTATGAGACCCAGTACTTC
CASSHGGYETQYF
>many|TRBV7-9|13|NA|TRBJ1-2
TGTGCCAGCAGCTTAGTGGCGGTCTATGGCTACACCTTC
CASSLVAVYGYTF
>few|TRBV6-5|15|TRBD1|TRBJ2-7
TGTGCCAGCAGTTACGGGTGGGGACAGAAAAACGAGCAGTACTTC
CASSYGWGQKNEQYF
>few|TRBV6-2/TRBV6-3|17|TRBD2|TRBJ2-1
TGTGCCAGCAGTTACGGGGCGGGAGGGCCTCAGGCCAATGAGCAGTTCTTC
CASSYGAGGPQANEQFF
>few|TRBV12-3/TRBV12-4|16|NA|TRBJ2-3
TGTGCCAGCAGTCCCTTAGGATGGGTGGCGGCAGATACGCAGTATTTT
CASSPLGWVAADTQYF
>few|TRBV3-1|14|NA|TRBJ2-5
TGTGCCAGCAGCCAAGATCGTCTGATGGAGACCCAGTACTTC
CASSQDRLMETQYF
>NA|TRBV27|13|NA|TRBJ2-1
TGTGCCAGCAGACAGGGTGGCTACAATGAGCAGTTCTTC
CASRQGGYNEQFF
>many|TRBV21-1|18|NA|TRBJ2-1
TGTGCCAGCAGCAAGTGGTTCATACCGGGAGGGCCCTACAATGAGCAGTTCTTC
CASSKWFIPGGPYNEQFF
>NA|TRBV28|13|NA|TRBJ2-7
TGTGCCAGCAGTCGCTCACTTTCCTACGAGCAGTACTTC
CASSRSLSYEQYF
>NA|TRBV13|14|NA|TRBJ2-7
TGTGCCAGCAGCTTAGGGGAACTTTCCTACGAGCAGTACTTC
CASSLGELSYEQYF
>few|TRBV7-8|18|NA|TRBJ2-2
TGTGCCAGCAGCTTAGGTCGTTGGGCCCGAACCCACACCGGGGAGCTGTTTTTT
CASSLGRWARTHTGELFF
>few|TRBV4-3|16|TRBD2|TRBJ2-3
TGCGCCAGCAGCCACCTAGCGGGAGCGGTAACAGATACGCAGTATTTT
CASSHLAGAVTDTQYF
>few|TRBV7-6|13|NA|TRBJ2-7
TGTGCCAGCAGCTTTGGACTGCCCTCCGAGCAGTACTTC
CASSFGLPSEQYF
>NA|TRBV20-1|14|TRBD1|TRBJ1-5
TGCAGTGCCACTCGACAGGGCTCGAATCAGCCCCAGCATTTT
CSATRQGSNQPQHF
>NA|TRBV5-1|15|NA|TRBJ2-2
TGCGCCAGCAGCTGGGGGACAATTTCAAACGGGGAGCTGTTTTTT
CASSWGTISNGELFF
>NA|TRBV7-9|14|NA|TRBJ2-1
TGTGCCAGCAGCCCCCTAATCGACGACAATGAGCAGTTCTTC
CASSPLIDDNEQFF
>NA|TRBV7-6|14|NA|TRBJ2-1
TGTGCCAGCAGCCGGAACCCTGCCGTAAATGAGCAGTTCTTC
CASSRNPAVNEQFF
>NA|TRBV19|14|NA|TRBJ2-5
TGTGCCAGTAGTACGTGGGGGACTCAAGAGACCCAGTACTTC
CASSTWGTQETQYF
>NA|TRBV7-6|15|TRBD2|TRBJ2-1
TGTGCCAGCAGCTTAGCGGGACTAGCGACGGATGAGCAGTTCTTC
CASSLAGLATDEQFF
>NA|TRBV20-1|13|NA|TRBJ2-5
TGCAGTGCTAGTGGGGGGGCCCAAGAGACCCAGTACTTC
CSASGGAQETQYF
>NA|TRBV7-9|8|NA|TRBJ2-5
TGTGCCAGCAGCCCCGTCCGGTTC
CASSPVRF